At least ten counts were recorded for the clone carrying this T cell receptor beta chain. Antigen: not known. Time point defined: persistent/refractory GD, antithyroid drugs over 5 years with positive TRAb. From RNA extracted from PBMCs, the TCR library was made. Trimming left V 8 bases short and J 6 bases short, with 19 bases between. The CDR3 extends over 14 amino acids. Germline V gene sequence: CDR1 MNHEY, CDR2 SMNVEV (reference sequence). Construction of TCR beta libraries relied on iRepertoire HTBI primers and on Arm-PCR targeting CDR3 regions. Per the original data handling: Sample data revealed approximately 62 TRBV and 12 to 15 TRBJ segments. TCRdb re-derived calls from the multiplex PCR reads in MiXCR, one entry per CDR3 protein. The V and J calls were not made by the authors but by TCRdb's processing. The sample has around 340,000 distinct CDR3 sequences; 15% to 20% are singletons. The data derive from a study of regulatory T cells in long-lasting Graves disease. The study's findings and limits: Fewer public clonotypes were shared by new patients (around 960) than by persistent patients (fewer than 3,000).

Sequences were derived from peripheral blood mononuclear cells (PBMCs), sampled when the disease was refractory, from a patient treated with antithyroid drugs. The TCR originated in a female donor with Graves disease. This chain links TRBV27 with TRBJ1-1; perhaps TRBD1 as D (5 bases). The CDR3, as DNA: TGTGCCAGCGCCACAGAGACCCGGGACGCTGAAGCTTTCTTT. Amino acids: CASATETRDAEAFF.